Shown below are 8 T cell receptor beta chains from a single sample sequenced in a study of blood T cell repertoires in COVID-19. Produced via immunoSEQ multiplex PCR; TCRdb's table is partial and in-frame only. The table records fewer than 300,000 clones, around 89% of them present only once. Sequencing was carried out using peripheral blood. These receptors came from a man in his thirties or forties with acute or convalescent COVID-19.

The CDR3, as DNA: TGTGCCAGCGCCGGGACAGGGCGTGAAAAACTGTTTTTT. As protein: CASAGTGREKLFF. The chain links TRBV2 to TRBJ1-4, with 9 bases lining up with TRBD1. CDR3 size: 13 residues. After removal of 8 bases from V and 7 bases from J, the junction contained 5 bases not matched to a gene. CDR1 and CDR2 from the germline V gene are SNHLY and FYNNEI.

CDR3 loop: CASGSGQGPQETQYF. The DNA of the CDR3 is TGTGCTAGTGGTTCCGGACAGGGGCCACAAGAGACCCAGTACTTC. The J gene is TRBJ2-5, the V gene TRBV12-5, with TRBD1 matching over 9 bases. The CDR3 runs to 15 residues. Germline CDR1 reads LGHNT; CDR2 reads FRNRAP. V lost 4 bases to trimming and J lost 2 bases; unmatched junction nucleotides: 5. Full variable domain (outside the CDR3, taken from reference TRBV12-5 and TRBJ2-5): DARVTQTPRHKVTEMGQEVTMRCQPILGHNTVFWYRQTMMQGLELLAYFRNRAPLDDSGMPKDRFSAEMPDATLATLKIQPSEPRDSAVYFCASGSGQGPQETQYFGPGTRLLVL.

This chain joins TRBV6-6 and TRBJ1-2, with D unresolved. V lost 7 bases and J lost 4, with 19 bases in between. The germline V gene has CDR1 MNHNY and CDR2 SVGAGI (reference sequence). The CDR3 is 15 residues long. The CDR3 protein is CASTPGGRRSYGYTF. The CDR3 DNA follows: TGTGCCAGCACTCCCGGCGGCAGAAGGTCCTATGGCTACACCTTC.

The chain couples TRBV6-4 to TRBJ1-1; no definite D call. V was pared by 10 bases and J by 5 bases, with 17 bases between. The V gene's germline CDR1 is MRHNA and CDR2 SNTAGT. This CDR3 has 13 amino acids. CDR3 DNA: TGTGCCACCACCCGGACTGGAAGGACTGAAGCTTTCTTT. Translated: CATTRTGRTEAFF.

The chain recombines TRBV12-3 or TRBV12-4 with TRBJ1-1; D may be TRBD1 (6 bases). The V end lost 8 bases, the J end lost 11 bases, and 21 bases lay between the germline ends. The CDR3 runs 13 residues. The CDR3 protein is CASLQQGGLRAFF. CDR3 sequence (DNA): TGTGCCAGCCTCCAGCAAGGGGGATTGAGGGCTTTCTTT.

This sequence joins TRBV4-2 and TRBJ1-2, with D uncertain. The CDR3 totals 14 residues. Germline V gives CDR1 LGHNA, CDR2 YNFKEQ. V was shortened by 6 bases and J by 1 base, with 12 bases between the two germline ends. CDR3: CASSRGQDNYGYTF. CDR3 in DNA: TGTGCCAGCAGTCGAGGGCAGGATAACTATGGCTACACCTTC.

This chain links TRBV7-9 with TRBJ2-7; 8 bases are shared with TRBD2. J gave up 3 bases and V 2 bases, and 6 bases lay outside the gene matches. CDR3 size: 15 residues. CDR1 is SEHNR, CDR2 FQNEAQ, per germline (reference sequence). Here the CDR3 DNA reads TGTGCCAGCAGCTTAAAGTCCAGCGGGAGCTACGAGCAGTACTTC. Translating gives CASSLKSSGSYEQYF.

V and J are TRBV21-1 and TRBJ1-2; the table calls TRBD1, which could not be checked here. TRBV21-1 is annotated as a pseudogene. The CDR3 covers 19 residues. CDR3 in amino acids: CASSKKVNGPRGRFHGYTF. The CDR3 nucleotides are TGTGCCAGCAGCAAAAAAGTTAATGGGCCCAGGGGGCGATTCCATGGCTACACCTTC.